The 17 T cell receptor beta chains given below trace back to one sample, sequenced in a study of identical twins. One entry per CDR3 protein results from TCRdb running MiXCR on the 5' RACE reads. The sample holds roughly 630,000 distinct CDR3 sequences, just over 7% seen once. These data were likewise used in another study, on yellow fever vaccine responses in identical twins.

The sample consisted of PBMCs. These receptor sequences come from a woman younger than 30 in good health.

The CDR3 is CASSPDTWTDSSGANVLTF. For the CDR3, the DNA is TGTGCCAGCAGTCCCGACACCTGGACAGACAGCTCTGGGGCCAACGTCCTGACTTTC. The chain links TRBV12-3 or TRBV12-4 to TRBJ2-6; D is perhaps TRBD1 (6 bases). Trimming stripped 5 bases from V and 0 bases from J, with 20 bases between. CDR3 size: 19 residues.

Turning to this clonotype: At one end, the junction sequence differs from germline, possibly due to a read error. CDR3 nucleotide sequence: TGCGCCAGCAGCTTGGCCGGAATAACAGGGAACACCGGGGGGCTGTTTTTT. Residues: CASSLAGITGNTGGLFF. The chain uses TRBV5-1 and TRBJ2-2; either TRBD1 or TRBD2 may supply D (6 bases each). There are 17 residues in the CDR3. The germline CDR1 and CDR2 sequences are SGHRS and YFSETQ.

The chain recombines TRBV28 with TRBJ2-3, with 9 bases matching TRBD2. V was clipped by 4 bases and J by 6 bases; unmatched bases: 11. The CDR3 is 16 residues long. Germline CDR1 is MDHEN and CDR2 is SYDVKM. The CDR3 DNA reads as TGTGCCAGCAGTTGGAGCGGGGGGCCCAACGATGATACGCAGTATTTT. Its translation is CASSWSGGPNDDTQYF.

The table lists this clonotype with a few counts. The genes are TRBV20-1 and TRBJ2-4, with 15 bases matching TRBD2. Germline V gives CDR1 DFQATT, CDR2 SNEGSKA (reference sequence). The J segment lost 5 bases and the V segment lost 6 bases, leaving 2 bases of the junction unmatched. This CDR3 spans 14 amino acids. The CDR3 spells CSAGLAGGQNIQYF. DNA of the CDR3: TGCAGTGCGGGACTAGCGGGAGGCCAAAACATTCAGTACTTC.

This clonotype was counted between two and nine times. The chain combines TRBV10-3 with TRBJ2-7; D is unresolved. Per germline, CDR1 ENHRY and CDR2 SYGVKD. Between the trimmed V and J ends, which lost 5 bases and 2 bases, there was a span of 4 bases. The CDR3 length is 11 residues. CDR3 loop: CAISKTYEQYF. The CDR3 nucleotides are TGTGCCATCAGTAAAACCTACGAGCAGTACTTC.

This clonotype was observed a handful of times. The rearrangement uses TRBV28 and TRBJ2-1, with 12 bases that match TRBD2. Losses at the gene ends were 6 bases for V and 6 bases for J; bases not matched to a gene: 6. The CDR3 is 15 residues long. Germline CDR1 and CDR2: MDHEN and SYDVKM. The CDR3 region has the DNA TGTGCCAGCAGGTGGACTAGCGGGGTATCCAATGAGCAGTTCTTC. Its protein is CASRWTSGVSNEQFF. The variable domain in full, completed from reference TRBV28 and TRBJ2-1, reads DVKVTQSSRYLVKRTGEKVFLECVQDMDHENMFWYRQDPGLGLRLIYFSYDVKMKEKGDIPEGYSVSREKKERFSLILESASTNQTSMYLCASRWTSGVSNEQFFGPGTRLTVL.

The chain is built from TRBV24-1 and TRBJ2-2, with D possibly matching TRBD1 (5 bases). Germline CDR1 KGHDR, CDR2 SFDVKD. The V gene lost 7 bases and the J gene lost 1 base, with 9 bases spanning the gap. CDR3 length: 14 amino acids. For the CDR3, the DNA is TGTGCCACCAGATCCGACAGGAACACCGGGGAGCTGTTTTTT. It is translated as CATRSDRNTGELFF.

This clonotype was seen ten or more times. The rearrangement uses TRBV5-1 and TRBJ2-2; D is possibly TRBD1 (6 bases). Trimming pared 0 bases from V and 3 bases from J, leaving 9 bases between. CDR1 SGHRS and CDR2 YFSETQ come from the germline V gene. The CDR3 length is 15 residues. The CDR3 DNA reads TGCGCCAGCAGCTTGGCCGCAGGGGACACCGGGGAGCTGTTTTTT. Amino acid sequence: CASSLAAGDTGELFF.

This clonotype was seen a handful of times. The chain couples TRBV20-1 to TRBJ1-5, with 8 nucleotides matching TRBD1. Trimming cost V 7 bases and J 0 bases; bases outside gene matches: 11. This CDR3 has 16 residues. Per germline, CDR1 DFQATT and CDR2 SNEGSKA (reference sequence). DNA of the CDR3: TGCAGTGGTATCCGGGACAGGCAGAATAGCAATCAGCCCCAGCATTTT. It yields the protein CSGIRDRQNSNQPQHF.

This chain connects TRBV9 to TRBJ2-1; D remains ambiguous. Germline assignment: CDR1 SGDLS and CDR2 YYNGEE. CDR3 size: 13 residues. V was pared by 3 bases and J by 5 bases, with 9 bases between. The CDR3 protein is CASSAPVNNEQFF. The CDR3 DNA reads TGTGCCAGCAGCGCCCCTGTGAACAATGAGCAGTTCTTC. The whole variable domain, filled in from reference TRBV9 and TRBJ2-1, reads DSGVTQTPKHLITATGQRVTLRCSPRSGDLSVYWYQQSLDQGLQFLIQYYNGEERAKGNILERFSAQQFPDLHSELNLSSLELGDSALYFCASSAPVNNEQFFGPGTRLTVL.

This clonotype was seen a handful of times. CDR3: CASTRDLSYNEQFF. DNA of the CDR3: TGTGCCAGCACCCGGGACTTATCCTACAATGAGCAGTTCTTC. The chain is built from TRBV7-9 and TRBJ2-1; tentative D call: TRBD2 (6 bases). Per the germline V gene, CDR1 is SEHNR and CDR2 is FQNEAQ (reference sequence). The V end lost 7 bases, the J end lost 1 base, and 11 bases lay between the germline ends. This CDR3 has 14 residues.

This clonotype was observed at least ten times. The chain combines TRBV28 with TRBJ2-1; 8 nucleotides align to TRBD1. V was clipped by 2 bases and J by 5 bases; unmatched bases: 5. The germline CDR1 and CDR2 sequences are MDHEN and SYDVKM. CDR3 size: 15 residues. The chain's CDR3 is CASSLAGTGHNEQFF. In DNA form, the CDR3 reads TGTGCCAGCAGTTTAGCCGGGACAGGACACAATGAGCAGTTCTTC.

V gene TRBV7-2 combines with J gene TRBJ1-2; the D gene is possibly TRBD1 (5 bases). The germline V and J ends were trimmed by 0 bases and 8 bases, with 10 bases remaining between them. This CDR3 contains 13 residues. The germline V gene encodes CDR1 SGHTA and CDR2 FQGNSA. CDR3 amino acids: CASSLAAGWGYTF. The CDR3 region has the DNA TGTGCCAGCAGCTTAGCGGCAGGGTGGGGCTACACCTTC. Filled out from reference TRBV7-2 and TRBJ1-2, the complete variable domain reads GAGVSQSPSNKVTEKGKDVELRCDPISGHTALYWYRQSLGQGLEFLIYFQGNSAPDKSGLPSDRFSAERTGGSVSTLTIQRTQQEDSAVYLCASSLAAGWGYTFGSGTRLTVV.

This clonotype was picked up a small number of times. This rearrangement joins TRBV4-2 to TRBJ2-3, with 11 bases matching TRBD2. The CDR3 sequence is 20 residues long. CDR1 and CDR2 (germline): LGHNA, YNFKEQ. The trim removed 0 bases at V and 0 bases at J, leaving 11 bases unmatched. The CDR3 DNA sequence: TGTGCCAGCAGCCAAGATACGGCTAGCGGGGGGTACACTAGCACAGATACGCAGTATTTT. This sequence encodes CASSQDTASGGYTSTDTQYF.

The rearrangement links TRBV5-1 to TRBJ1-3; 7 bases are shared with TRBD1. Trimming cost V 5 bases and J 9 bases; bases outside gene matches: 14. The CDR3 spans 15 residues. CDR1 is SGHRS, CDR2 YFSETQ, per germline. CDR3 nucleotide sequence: TGCGCCAGCAGGCCTCCCGGGACAGAGCTCGGCACCATATATTTT. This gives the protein CASRPPGTELGTIYF.

CDR3 coding DNA: TGTGCCAGCAGACTGACAGGGATGAATTCACCCCTCCACTTT. Translating it yields CASRLTGMNSPLHF. This chain connects TRBV27 to TRBJ1-6; 7 nucleotides line up with TRBD1. CDR3 length: 14 residues. V shed 6 bases and J 7 bases; nucleotides not matched to a gene: 6. In germline, CDR1 is MNHEY, CDR2 SMNVEV (reference sequence).

The CDR3 loop reads CASSSLGHSGPYNEQFF. CDR3 sequence (DNA): TGTGCCAGCAGTTCTCTGGGCCACTCAGGACCTTACAATGAGCAGTTCTTC. The chain combines TRBV6-5 with TRBJ2-1; D remains ambiguous. This CDR3 contains 17 residues. The V end lost 4 bases, the J end lost 4 bases, and 20 bases lay between the germline ends. Germline V CDR1 and CDR2: MNHEY, SVGAGI.